The 13 T cell receptor beta chains listed next were all sequenced from one sample in a study of blood T cells in healthy people across ages. Then a second PCR, running about 7 to 11 cycles, was carried out with a sample-barcoded 5' primer and a J-beta primer mix. In TCRdb, the 5' RACE reads were re-called with MiXCR into one record per CDR3 protein. In the table there are about 600,000 distinct CDR3 sequences, under 55% of which are singletons. Source material: blood. Receptors were obtained from a man aged 80 or over in good health.

The chain couples TRBV12-3 or TRBV12-4 to TRBJ1-2; D is unresolved. The CDR3 is made up of 16 amino acids. Trimming pared 5 bases from V and 7 bases from J, leaving 23 bases between. CDR3: CASSPSSPGSQSGYTF. Here the CDR3 DNA reads TGTGCCAGCAGTCCCTCCTCCCCGGGGAGCCAGTCTGGCTACACCTTC.

V gene TRBV4-3 combines with J gene TRBJ2-3; 7 nucleotides align to TRBD2. There are 15 residues in the CDR3. V lost 3 bases and J lost 2; bases outside the gene matches: 5. Germline loops: CDR1 LGHNA, CDR2 YSLEER. The CDR3, as DNA: TGCGCCAGCAGCCAGGGACTAACCGACACAGATACGCAGTATTTT. This translates into CASSQGLTDTDTQYF.

This clonotype has at least ten counts. This sequence joins TRBV11-2 and TRBJ2-3; 11 positions agree with TRBD2. Germline V gene data show CDR1 as SGHAT and CDR2 as FQNNGV. This CDR3 contains 15 residues. The ends lost 4 bases at V and 7 bases at J; junction bases unmatched: 7. This chain's CDR3 is CASSSLAGGPNTQYF. The CDR3 nucleotides are TGTGCCAGCAGCTCCTTAGCGGGGGGGCCAAATACGCAGTATTTT.

In nucleotides, the CDR3 is TGTGCCAGCAGCCAGGGGGCCGCCTACGAGCAGTACTTC. It codes for CASSQGAAYEQYF. The J gene is TRBJ2-7, the V gene TRBV6-5; 8 positions agree with TRBD1. This CDR3 has 13 amino acids. Germline CDR1 is MNHEY and CDR2 is SVGAGI. V shed 6 bases, J shed 2 bases, and the junction held 3 bases outside the gene matches.

This clonotype was counted only a few times. The chain joins TRBV20-1 to TRBJ1-6, with D tentatively TRBD1 (6 bases). Per germline, CDR1 DFQATT and CDR2 SNEGSKA (reference sequence). The V end lost 3 bases, the J end lost 9 bases, and 15 bases lay between the germline ends. This CDR3 has 14 residues. The CDR3 spells CSARTDSFFSPLHF. DNA of the CDR3: TGCAGTGCTAGGACGGACAGTTTTTTTTCACCCCTCCACTTT.

Many counts were recorded for this clonotype. The V gene is TRBV6-5, the J gene TRBJ2-1; 12 positions match TRBD2. The CDR3 consists of 14 residues. Germline trimming cut 4 bases from V and 9 bases from J; bases unmatched to any gene: 4. The germline V gene encodes CDR1 MNHEY and CDR2 SVGAGI. The CDR3: CASSSSGRAGEQFF. The CDR3 DNA reads TGTGCCAGCAGTTCTAGCGGGAGGGCCGGTGAGCAGTTCTTC.

The chain combines TRBV7-9 with TRBJ1-1; the D is unclear. V was cut by 6 bases and J by 10 bases, with 21 bases left in between. This CDR3 region has 14 residues. Germline values: CDR1 SEHNR, CDR2 FQNEAQ (reference sequence). The DNA for the CDR3 is TGTGCCAGCAGGGCAACCGGGGTTAGTGAGAGAGCTTTCTTT. It encodes CASRATGVSERAFF.

This clonotype was seen ten or more times. V is TRBV20-1 and J is TRBJ2-7; D call uncertain. The CDR3 has 12 amino acids. The V end was cut by 1 base, the J end by 5 bases, with 9 bases between. Germline loops: CDR1 DFQATT, CDR2 SNEGSKA (reference sequence). The CDR3 spells CSARGLVDEQYF. CDR3 nucleotide sequence: TGCAGTGCTAGAGGCCTAGTAGACGAGCAGTACTTC.

Concerning this clonotype itself: A read error is possible here, since a much larger clone lies one base away. The rearrangement uses TRBV12-3 or TRBV12-4 and TRBJ1-2, with 7 nucleotides matching TRBD1. Trimming cost V 7 bases and J 4 bases; bases outside gene matches: 6. This CDR3 contains 13 residues. CDR3 amino acids: CASTWTGGYGYTF. In DNA form, the CDR3 reads TGTGCCAGCACCTGGACAGGAGGCTATGGCTACACCTTC.

The gene calls are TRBV7-9 and TRBJ2-7; D is tentatively TRBD1 or TRBD2 (7 bases each). V lost 5 bases and J 9 bases, leaving 23 bases between the germline ends. The germline CDR1 and CDR2 sequences are SEHNR and FQNEAQ (reference sequence). The length of the CDR3 is 15 residues. The CDR3 nucleotides are TGTGCCAGCAGCCGATCGGACAGGAATCCGGGAGGGCAGTACTTC. This codes for CASSRSDRNPGGQYF.

The chain recombines TRBV29-1 with TRBJ1-1, with D possibly TRBD1 on 6 matching bases. The CDR3 totals 13 residues. The V end lost 4 bases, the J end lost 4 bases, and 13 bases lay between the germline ends. From germline, CDR1 is SQVTM and CDR2 ANQGSEA. The CDR3 bases are TGCAGCGTTGGGACAGCGATGGGCACTGAAGCTTTCTTT. It codes for CSVGTAMGTEAFF.

The chain employs TRBV12-3 or TRBV12-4 and TRBJ2-3; TRBD2 might be the D (6 bases). CDR3 length: 13 amino acids. Trimming pared 11 bases from V and 5 bases from J, leaving 17 bases between. The CDR3, as DNA: TGTGCCCATGGCAGAGTGGGGGGAGATACGCAGTATTTT. Translating gives CAHGRVGGDTQYF.

Remarks on this clonotype: A much larger clone lies a single base off, so this may be a read error. The rearrangement links TRBV7-9 to TRBJ1-1; TRBD1 aligns across 7 bases. Germline V gene data show CDR1 as SEHNR and CDR2 as FQNEAQ (reference sequence). CDR3 size: 15 residues. CDR3 coding DNA: TGTACCAGCAGCGAATCACAGGGGACAAACACTGAAGCTTTCTTT. Translated, it gives CTSSESQGTNTEAFF. Full variable domain (rest looked up from reference TRBV7-9 and TRBJ1-1): DTGVSQNPRHKITKRGQNVTFRCDPISEHNRLYWYRQTLGQGPEFLTYFQNEAQLEKSRLLSDRFSAERPKGSFSTLEIQRTEQGDSAMYLCTSSESQGTNTEAFFGQGTRLTVV.